The present entry profiles one T cell receptor (beta chain) with its context. TCRdb reanalyzed the 5' RACE reads and collapses them to one entry per CDR3 protein, without DNA. This sample's clone table lists about 410,000 distinct CDR3 sequences. Germline V gene sequence: CDR1 MNHEY, CDR2 SVGAGI. The CDR3 length is 13 residues. This specimen comes from a study of T cells expressing NK-cell markers. The sample comprised blood T cells: a sorted CD56 or NKG2C T cell subset, CD4+ or CD8+ T cells, or bulk PBMC T cells (not recorded which). The chain combines TRBV6-5 with TRBJ2-1; the D gene TCRdb calls, TRBD2, cannot be checked with no DNA. This TCR derives from a woman aged 50 to 60 in good health. The CDR3: CASRRAAYNEQFF.